The T cell receptor beta chain under discussion was sequenced for a study of shared clonotypes between healthy human individuals. A note on this clone: With only one base between it and a far larger clone, this is likely a read error. Distinct nucleotide sequences in the sample also encode this CDR3.

Deletions cut 5 bases from V and 0 bases from J, with 8 bases between. The germline V gene encodes CDR1 SNHLY and CDR2 FYNNEI. The CDR3 is made up of 14 amino acids. Some clones are missing from TCRdb's copy, which holds only in-frame ones; the method was immunoSEQ multiplex PCR. Among some 350,000 clones, around 67% were seen once, and the ten largest hold about 9.4%. Sequencing was performed on memory CD4+ T cells sorted from blood. Subset: CD45RA-negative fraction. V and J are TRBV2 and TRBJ1-5; no clear D gene. This TCR was sampled from a man aged 30-40 years in good health. The DNA of the CDR3 is TGTGCCAGCAGTTACGGATATAGCAATCAGCCCCAGCATTTT. Translating it yields CASSYGYSNQPQHF.